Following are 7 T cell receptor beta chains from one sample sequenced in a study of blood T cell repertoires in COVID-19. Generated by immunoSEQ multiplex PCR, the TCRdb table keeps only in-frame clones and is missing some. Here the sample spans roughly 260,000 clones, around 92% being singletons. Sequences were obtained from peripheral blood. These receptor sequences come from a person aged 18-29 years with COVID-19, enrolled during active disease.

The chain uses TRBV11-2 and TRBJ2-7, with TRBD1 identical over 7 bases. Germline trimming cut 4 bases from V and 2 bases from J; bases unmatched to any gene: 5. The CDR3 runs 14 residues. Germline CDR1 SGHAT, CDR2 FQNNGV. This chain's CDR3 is CASSSRDSPYEQYF. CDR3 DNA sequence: TGTGCCAGCAGCTCACGGGACAGTCCCTACGAGCAGTACTTC.

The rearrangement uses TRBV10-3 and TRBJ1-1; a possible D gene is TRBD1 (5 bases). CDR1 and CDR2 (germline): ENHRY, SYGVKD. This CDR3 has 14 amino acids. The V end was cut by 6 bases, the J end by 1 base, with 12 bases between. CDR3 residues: CAIRELTENTEAFF. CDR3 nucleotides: TGTGCCATCAGGGAATTGACAGAGAACACTGAAGCTTTCTTT.

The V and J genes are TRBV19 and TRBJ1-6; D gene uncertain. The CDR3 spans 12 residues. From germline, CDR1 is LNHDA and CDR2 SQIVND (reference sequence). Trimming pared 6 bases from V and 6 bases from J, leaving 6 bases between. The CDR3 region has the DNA TGTGCCAGTAGCCACTCTAATTCACCCCTCCACTTT. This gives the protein CASSHSNSPLHF.

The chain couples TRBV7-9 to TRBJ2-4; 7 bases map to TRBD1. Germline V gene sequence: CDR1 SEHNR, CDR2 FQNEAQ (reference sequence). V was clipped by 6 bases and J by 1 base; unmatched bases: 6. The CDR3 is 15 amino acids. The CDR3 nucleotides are TGTGCCAGCAGTCCAACAGGGGTGGCCAAAAACATTCAGTACTTC. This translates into CASSPTGVAKNIQYF.

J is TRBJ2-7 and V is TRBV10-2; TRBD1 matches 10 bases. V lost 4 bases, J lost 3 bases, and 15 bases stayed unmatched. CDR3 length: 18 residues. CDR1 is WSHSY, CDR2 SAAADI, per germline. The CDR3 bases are TGCGCCAGCAGTGGACAGGGGGCATGGCTAGCGCAACGCTACGAGCAGTACTTC. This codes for CASSGQGAWLAQRYEQYF.

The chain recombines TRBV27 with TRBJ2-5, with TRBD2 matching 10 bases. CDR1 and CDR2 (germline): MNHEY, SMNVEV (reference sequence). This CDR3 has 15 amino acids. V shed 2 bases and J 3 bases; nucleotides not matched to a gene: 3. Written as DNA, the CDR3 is TGTGCCAGCAGTTTAGGGCTAGCGGGAGAAGAGACCCAGTACTTC. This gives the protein CASSLGLAGEETQYF.

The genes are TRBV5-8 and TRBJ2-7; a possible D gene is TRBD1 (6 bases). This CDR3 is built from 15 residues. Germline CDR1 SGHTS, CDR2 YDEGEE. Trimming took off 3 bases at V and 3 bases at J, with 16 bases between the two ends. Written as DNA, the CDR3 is TGTGCCAGCAGCTACCTACCGAGGACAGACTACGAGCAGTACTTC. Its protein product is CASSYLPRTDYEQYF.